This T cell receptor beta chain was found in a study of human T cells and chemical hapten exposure. Unfractionated whole blood served as the source for total RNA extraction. This clonotype was found a few times. Deletions cut 4 bases from V and 7 bases from J, with 4 bases between. Germline-derived CDR1 and CDR2 are SGHVS and FQNEAQ. The length of the CDR3 is 11 residues. The library gave individual cDNA molecules unique molecular identifiers. Original processing notes: Sequenced samples showed a median of roughly 99,000 TCRs each, with counts running from approximately 20,000 to 700,000. One entry per CDR3 protein, called by TCRdb with MiXCR from the 5' RACE reads. These V and J calls originate from TCRdb's pipeline instead of the authors' own analysis. In the table there are 150,000 or so distinct CDR3 sequences, 3.5% to 5% of which are singletons.

This sequence joins TRBV7-8 and TRBJ2-2; no clear D. The TCR sequence derives from a female donor in good health. The CDR3 loop is CASSCGGELFF. The DNA for the CDR3 is TGTGCCAGCAGCTGTGGCGGGGAGCTGTTTTTT.